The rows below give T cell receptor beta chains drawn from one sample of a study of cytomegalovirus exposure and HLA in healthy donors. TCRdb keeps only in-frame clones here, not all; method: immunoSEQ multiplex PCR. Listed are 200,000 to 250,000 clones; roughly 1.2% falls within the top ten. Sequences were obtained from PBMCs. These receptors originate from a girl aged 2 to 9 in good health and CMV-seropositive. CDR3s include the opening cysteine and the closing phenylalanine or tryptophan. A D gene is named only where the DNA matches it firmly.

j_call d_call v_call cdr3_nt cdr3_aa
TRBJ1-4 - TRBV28 TGTGCCAGCGACAGTGATTTATCAGAGGAAAAACTGTTTTTT CASDSDLSEEKLFF
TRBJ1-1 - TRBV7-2 TGTGCCAGCAGCAAAGGAGGAAGGCTGGGGGCAACTGAAGCTTTCTTT CASSKGGRLGATEAFF
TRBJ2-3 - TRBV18 TGTGCCAGCTCACCAACGGGAGACACAGATACGCAGTATTTT CASSPTGDTDTQYF
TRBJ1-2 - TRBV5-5 TGTGCCAGCAGCTTGGGAGGACAGCCACATAGTCTAAACTATGGCTACACCTTC CASSLGGQPHSLNYGYTF
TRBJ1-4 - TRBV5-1 TGCGCCAGCAGCTTGGTAGGACAGAATGAAAAACTGTTTTTT CASSLVGQNEKLFF
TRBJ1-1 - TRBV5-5 TGTGCCAGCAGCCGCCAGTTGGGCGACACTGAAGCTTTCTTT CASSRQLGDTEAFF
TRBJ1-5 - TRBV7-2 TGTGCCAGCAGCGTCCGCGGGGGCTCGATTCAGCCCCAGCATTTT CASSVRGGSIQPQHF
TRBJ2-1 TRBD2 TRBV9 TGTGCCAGCAGCCGGGCTATAGCGGGAGCTAGCTACAATGAGCAGTTCTTC CASSRAIAGASYNEQFF
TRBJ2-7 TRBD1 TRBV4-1 TGCGCCAGCAGCCACCGCTTTTCCCCGACAGGGATAAGGGCCTACGAGCAGTACTTC CASSHRFSPTGIRAYEQYF
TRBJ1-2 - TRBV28 TGTGCCAGCAGTTTTACTACCGCCGGCTACACCTTC CASSFTTAGYTF
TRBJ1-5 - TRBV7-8 TGTGCCAGCAGCTTCCAGGGGTACAATCAGCCCCAGCATTTT CASSFQGYNQPQHF
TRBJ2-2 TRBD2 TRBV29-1 TGCAGCGTTTCTAGCGGGAGCCTCGCCGGGGAGCTGTTTTTT CSVSSGSLAGELFF
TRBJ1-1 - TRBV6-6 TGTGCCAGCAGTTACCACACGAACACTGAAGCTTTCTTT CASSYHTNTEAFF
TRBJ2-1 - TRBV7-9 TGTGCCAGCAGTCCAGGGGCTGAGCAGTTCTTC CASSPGAEQFF
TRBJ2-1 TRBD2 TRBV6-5 TGTGCCAGCAGTTCCCCGTCGACTAGCGAAAACAATGAGCAGTTCTTC CASSSPSTSENNEQFF
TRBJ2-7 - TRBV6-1 TGTGCCAGCAGGGCCCAGGGGAGCTCCTACGAGCAGTACTTC CASRAQGSSYEQYF
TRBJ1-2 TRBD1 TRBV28 TGTGCCAGCAGTTTTGAGAGGGGGCTTGTTGGCTACACCTTC CASSFERGLVGYTF
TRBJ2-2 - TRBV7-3 TGTGCCAGCAGCTTAACTCGAGACACCGGGGAGCTGTTTTTT CASSLTRDTGELFF
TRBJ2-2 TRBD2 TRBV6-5 TGTGCCAGCAGTCGACTAGCGGGGAGAACCGGGGAGCTGTTTTTT CASSRLAGRTGELFF
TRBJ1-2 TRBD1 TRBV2 TGTGCCAGCAGTGAAGCGCTAGGGGGCGCCGGCTACACCTTC CASSEALGGAGYTF
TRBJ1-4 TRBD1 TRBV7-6 TGTGCCAGCAGCTTAAGGGGGCGGGGTGAAAAACTGTTTTTT CASSLRGRGEKLFF
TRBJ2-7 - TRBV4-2 TGTGCCAGCAGCCCGACTAGTCACTCCTACGAGCAGTACTTC CASSPTSHSYEQYF
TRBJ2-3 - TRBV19 TGTGCCAGTAGTGAGGCAGATACGCAGTATTTT CASSEADTQYF
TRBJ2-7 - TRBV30 TGTGCCTGGAGAGCGGGTGGGTCCGCCTACGAGCAGTACTTC CAWRAGGSAYEQYF
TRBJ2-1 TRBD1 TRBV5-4 TGTGCCAGCAGCTTCGGGACAGGGAGAGACAATGAGCAGTTCTTC CASSFGTGRDNEQFF
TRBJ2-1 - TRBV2 TGTGCCAGCAGTGAAGCGACAGTAGTTAATGAGCAGTTCTTC CASSEATVVNEQFF
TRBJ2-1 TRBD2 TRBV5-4 TGTGCCAGCAGCAGATGGACGGGAGGCGACAATGAGCAGTTCTTC CASSRWTGGDNEQFF
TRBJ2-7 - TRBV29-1 TGCAGCGTTGCTTCGGGGGAATTACGCGAGCAGTACTTC CSVASGELREQYF
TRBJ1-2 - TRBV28 TGTGCCAGCAGTCCCCCGACAGGCACCTCTACGTTCACCTTC CASSPPTGTSTFTF
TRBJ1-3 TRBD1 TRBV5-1 TGCGCCAGCAGCCCGGGGACAGGGAGGGACACCATATATTTT CASSPGTGRDTIYF
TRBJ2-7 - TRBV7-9 TGTGCCAGCAGCTTTTTTAACGGTTACGAGCAGTACTTC CASSFFNGYEQYF
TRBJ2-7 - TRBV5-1 TGCGCCAGCAGCTTGGGTCTTGGGGGCGCGAGCTCCTACGAGCAGTACTTC CASSLGLGGASSYEQYF
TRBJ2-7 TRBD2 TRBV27 TGTGCCAGCAGTTTTTCCAACCCTAGCGGAGCAAATTACGAGCAGTACTTC CASSFSNPSGANYEQYF
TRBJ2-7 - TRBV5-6 TGTGCCAGCAGCTTGACAGGTTATTACGAGCAGTACTTC CASSLTGYYEQYF
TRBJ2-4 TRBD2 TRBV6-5 TGTGCCAGCAGTTCGACTAGCGGAAAAAACATTCAGTACTTC CASSSTSGKNIQYF
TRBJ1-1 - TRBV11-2 TGTGCCAGCAGCTTCAGGGGTCGGAACACTGAAGCTTTCTTT CASSFRGRNTEAFF
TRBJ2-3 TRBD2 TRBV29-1 TGCAGCGTCGGGACTAGCGCAAACACAGATACGCAGTATTTT CSVGTSANTDTQYF
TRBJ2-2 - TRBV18 TGTGCCAGCTCACCGAGGAGTCTTAGATACGCGAACACCGGGGAGCTGTTTTTT CASSPRSLRYANTGELFF
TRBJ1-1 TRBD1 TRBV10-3 TGTGCCATCAGGGGGACAGATGAAGCTTTCTTT CAIRGTDEAFF
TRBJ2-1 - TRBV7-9 TGTGCCAGCAGCTTAGGACACTCCTACAATGAGCAGTTCTTC CASSLGHSYNEQFF
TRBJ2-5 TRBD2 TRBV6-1 TGTGCCAGCAGTTTTGCGGGAGGGCCGGAGACCCAGTACTTC CASSFAGGPETQYF
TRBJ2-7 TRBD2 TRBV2 TGTGCCACCGATCGGGCGGGAGACCACGAGCAGTACTTC CATDRAGDHEQYF
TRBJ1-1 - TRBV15 TGTGCCACCCAAGATCGGGGAGGGTGGAACACTGAAGCTTTCTTT CATQDRGGWNTEAFF
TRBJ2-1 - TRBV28 TGTGCCAGCATATCCGCGGGGCTGGACAATGAGCAGTTCTTC CASISAGLDNEQFF
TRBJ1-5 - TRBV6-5 TGTGCCAGCAGTTACTCCGCACGGGGCAATCAGCCCCAGCATTTT CASSYSARGNQPQHF